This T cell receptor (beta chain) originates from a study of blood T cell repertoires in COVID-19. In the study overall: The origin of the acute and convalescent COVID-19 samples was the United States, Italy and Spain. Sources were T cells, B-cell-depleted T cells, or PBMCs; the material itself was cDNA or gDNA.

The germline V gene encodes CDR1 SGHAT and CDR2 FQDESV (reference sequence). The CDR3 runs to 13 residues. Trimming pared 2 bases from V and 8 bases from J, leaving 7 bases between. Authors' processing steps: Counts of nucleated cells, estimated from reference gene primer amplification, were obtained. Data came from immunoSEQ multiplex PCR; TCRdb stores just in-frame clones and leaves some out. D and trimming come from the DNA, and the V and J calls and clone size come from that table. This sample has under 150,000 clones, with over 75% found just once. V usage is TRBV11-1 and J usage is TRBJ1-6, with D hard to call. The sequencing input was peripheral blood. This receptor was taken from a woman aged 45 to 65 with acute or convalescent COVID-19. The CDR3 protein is CASSLISDSPLHF. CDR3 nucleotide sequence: TGTGCCAGCAGCTTAATCTCGGATTCACCCCTCCACTTT.